A selection of T cell receptor beta chains follows, all from one sample in a study of T cell responses to AZD1222 COVID-19 vaccine. The method was immunoSEQ multiplex PCR; TCRdb's version includes in-frame clones alone and lacks a portion of them. The data show 150,000 or so clones, approximately 93% seen once. The sample consisted of peripheral blood, taken on day 0 of MenACWY control vaccination. Source of these receptors: an adult in good health. Each CDR3 is given with its conserved first and last residue. A D gene is named only where the DNA matches it firmly. Clone size is given for some rows only: seen once, a few or many times, or a class if the clone is expanded.

j_call clone_size d_call v_call cdr3_aa cdr3_nt
TRBJ2-2 once - TRBV3-1/TRBV3-2 CASSQARGGELFF TGTGCCAGCAGCCAAGCTCGAGGCGGGGAGCTGTTTTTT
TRBJ1-2 - TRBD1 TRBV9 CASSVGSGGRYGYTF TGTGCCAGCAGCGTAGGTTCAGGGGGCAGGTATGGCTACACCTTC
TRBJ1-1 - - TRBV5-1 CASSPSVANTEAFF TGCGCCAGCAGCCCTTCGGTGGCGAACACTGAAGCTTTCTTT
TRBJ1-6 - - TRBV18 CASSALRGESPLHF TGTGCCAGCTCAGCATTGAGGGGTGAGTCACCCCTCCACTTT
TRBJ1-4 - - TRBV25-1 CASSELYGEKLFF TGTGCCAGCAGTGAATTATACGGAGAAAAACTGTTTTTT
TRBJ1-1 - - TRBV5-1 CASSLVRVNTEAFF TGCGCCAGCAGCTTGGTTCGGGTGAACACTGAAGCTTTCTTT
TRBJ1-2 - - TRBV28 CASSLVRTAFHLSDGYTF TGTGCCAGCAGCCTGGTTCGGACAGCTTTTCACTTGAGTGATGGCTACACCTTC
TRBJ1-5 - - TRBV27 CASSLSTVSQPQHF TGTGCCAGCAGTTTATCCACAGTTTCTCAGCCCCAGCATTTT
TRBJ2-4 once TRBD1 TRBV19 CASSNVLQGVLAKNIQYF TGTGCCAGTAGCAACGTCTTACAGGGGGTCCTAGCCAAAAACATTCAGTACTTC
TRBJ1-4 - - TRBV18 CASSPLPGAGEKLFF TGTGCCAGCTCACCACTTCCGGGAGCTGGAGAAAAACTGTTTTTT
TRBJ1-5 - - TRBV15 CATSRDHGADQPQHF TGTGCCACCAGCAGAGATCACGGGGCCGATCAGCCCCAGCATTTT
TRBJ1-5 - - TRBV2 CASSGVLSNQPQHF TGTGCCAGCAGTGGAGTACTCAGCAATCAGCCCCAGCATTTT
TRBJ2-1 - TRBD2 TRBV19 CASSIVGGAGGYNEQFF TGTGCCAGTAGTATAGTGGGGGGAGCGGGAGGGTACAATGAGCAGTTCTTC
TRBJ2-3 - TRBD2 TRBV5-6 CASSNLAGADTQYF TGTGCCAGCAGCAACCTAGCGGGTGCGGATACGCAGTATTTT
TRBJ2-1 - TRBD2 TRBV5-4 CASSWGLAGENEQFF TGTGCCAGCAGCTGGGGACTAGCGGGAGAAAATGAGCAGTTCTTC
TRBJ1-2 - TRBD1 TRBV6-6 CASSITGGAGTF TGTGCCAGCAGTATAACAGGGGGAGCGGGTACCTTC
TRBJ2-7 - - TRBV27 CASSYLDRSYEQYF TGTGCCAGCAGTTACCTGGACAGATCCTACGAGCAGTACTTC
TRBJ2-2 once - TRBV5-1 CASSPRFEGAGELFF TGCGCCAGCAGCCCCCGATTCGAGGGTGCCGGGGAGCTGTTTTTT
TRBJ2-1 - - TRBV9 CASSVASWGHYNEQFF TGTGCCAGCAGCGTAGCTTCATGGGGCCACTACAATGAGCAGTTCTTC
TRBJ2-2 - TRBD1 TRBV19 CASRGTGITGELFF TGTGCCAGTAGAGGGACAGGGATCACCGGGGAGCTGTTTTTT
TRBJ1-2 once TRBD1 TRBV29-1 CSFRDRANYGYTF TGCAGCTTCCGGGACAGGGCCAACTATGGCTACACCTTC
TRBJ1-1 - - TRBV5-6 CASSLAGAPTEAFF TGTGCCAGCAGCTTGGCCGGGGCCCCTACTGAAGCTTTCTTT
TRBJ1-2 once TRBD1 TRBV29-1 CSGTGDTYGYTF TGCAGCGGGACAGGGGATACATATGGCTACACCTTC
TRBJ2-5 - - TRBV6-5 CASRAPMTTQYF TGTGCCAGCAGGGCCCCTATGACGACCCAGTACTTC
TRBJ2-1 - TRBD2 TRBV5-4 CASSLAQREVNEQFF TGTGCCAGCAGCTTGGCCCAGCGGGAGGTAAATGAGCAGTTCTTC
TRBJ2-1 - - TRBV6-6 CASSYGGVGYNEQFF TGTGCCAGCAGTTACGGGGGAGTGGGTTACAATGAGCAGTTCTTC
TRBJ2-1 once - TRBV5-4 CASSSPASGESSYNEQFF TGTGCCAGCAGCTCCCCCGCCAGCGGAGAAAGCTCCTACAATGAGCAGTTCTTC
TRBJ1-3 - TRBD1 TRBV5-1 CASSRVGTASGNTIYF TGCGCCAGCAGCAGAGTAGGGACAGCCTCTGGAAACACCATATATTTT